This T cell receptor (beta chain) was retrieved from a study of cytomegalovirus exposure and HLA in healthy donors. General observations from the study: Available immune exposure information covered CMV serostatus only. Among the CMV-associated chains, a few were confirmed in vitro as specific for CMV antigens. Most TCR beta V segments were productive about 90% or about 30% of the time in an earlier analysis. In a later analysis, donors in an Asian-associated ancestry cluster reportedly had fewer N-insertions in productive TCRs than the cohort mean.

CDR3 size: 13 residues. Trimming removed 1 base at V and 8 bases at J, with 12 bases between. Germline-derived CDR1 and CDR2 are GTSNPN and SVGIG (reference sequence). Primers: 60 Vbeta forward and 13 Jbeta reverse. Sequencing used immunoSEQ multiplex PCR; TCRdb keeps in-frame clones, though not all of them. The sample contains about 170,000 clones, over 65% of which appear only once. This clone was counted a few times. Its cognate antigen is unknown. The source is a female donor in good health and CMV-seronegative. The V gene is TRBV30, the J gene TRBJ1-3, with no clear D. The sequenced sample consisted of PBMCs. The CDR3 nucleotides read TGTGCCTGGAGTGGGGTGGAGGGTTACACCATATATTTT. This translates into CAWSGVEGYTIYF.